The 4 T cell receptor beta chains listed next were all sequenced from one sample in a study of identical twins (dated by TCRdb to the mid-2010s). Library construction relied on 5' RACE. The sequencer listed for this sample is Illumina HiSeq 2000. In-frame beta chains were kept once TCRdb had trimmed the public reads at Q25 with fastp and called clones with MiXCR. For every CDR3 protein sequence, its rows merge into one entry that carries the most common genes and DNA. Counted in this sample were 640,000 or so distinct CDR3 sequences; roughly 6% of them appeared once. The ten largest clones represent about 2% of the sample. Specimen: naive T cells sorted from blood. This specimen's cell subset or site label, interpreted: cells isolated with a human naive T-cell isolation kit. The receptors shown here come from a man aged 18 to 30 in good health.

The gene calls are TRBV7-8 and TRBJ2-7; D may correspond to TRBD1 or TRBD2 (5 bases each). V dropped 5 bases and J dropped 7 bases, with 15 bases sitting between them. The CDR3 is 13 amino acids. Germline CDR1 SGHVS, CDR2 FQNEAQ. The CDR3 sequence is CASSIRTGGEQYV. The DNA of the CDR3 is TGTGCCAGCAGCATAAGAACAGGCGGGGAGCAGTACGTC.

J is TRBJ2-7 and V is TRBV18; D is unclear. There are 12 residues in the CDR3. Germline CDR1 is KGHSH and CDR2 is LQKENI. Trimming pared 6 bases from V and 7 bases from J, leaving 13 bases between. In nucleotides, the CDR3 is TGTGCCAGCTCCCCCCAGCCGGGTGAGCAGTACTTC. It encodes CASSPQPGEQYF. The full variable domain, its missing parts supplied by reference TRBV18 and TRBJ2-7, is NAGVMQNPRHLVRRRGQEARLRCSPMKGHSHVYWYRQLPEEGLKFMVYLQKENIIDESGMPKERFSAEFPKEGPSILRIQQVVRGDSAAYFCASSPQPGEQYFGPGTRLTVT.

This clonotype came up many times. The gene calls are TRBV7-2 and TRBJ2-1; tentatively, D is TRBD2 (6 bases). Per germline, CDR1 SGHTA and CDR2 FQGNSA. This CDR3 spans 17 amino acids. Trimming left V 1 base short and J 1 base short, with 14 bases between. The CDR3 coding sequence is TGTGCCAGCAGCTTAGGGAGCGGGCCCGCATCCTACAATGAGCAGTTCTTC. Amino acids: CASSLGSGPASYNEQFF.

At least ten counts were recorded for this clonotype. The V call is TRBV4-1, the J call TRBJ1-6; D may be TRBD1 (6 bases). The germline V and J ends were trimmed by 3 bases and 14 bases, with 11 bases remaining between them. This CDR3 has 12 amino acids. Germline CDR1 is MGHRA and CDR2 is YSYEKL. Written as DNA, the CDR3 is TGCGCCAGCAGCCAGGGGGCTAGGGCCCTCCACTTT. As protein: CASSQGARALHF.